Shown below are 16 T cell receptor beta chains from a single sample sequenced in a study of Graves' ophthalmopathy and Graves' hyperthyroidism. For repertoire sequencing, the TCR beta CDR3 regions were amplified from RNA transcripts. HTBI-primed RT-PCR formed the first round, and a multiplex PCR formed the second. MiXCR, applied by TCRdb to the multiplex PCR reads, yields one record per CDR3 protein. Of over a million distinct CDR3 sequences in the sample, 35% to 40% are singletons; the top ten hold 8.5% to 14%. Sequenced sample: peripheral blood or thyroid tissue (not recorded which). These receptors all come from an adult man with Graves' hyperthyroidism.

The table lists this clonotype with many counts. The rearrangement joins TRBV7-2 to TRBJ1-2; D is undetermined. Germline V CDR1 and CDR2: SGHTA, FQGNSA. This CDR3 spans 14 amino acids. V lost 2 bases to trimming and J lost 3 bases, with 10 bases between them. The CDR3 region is CASSLNSGYYGYTF. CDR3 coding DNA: TGTGCCAGCAGCTTAAATTCAGGCTACTATGGCTACACCTTC.

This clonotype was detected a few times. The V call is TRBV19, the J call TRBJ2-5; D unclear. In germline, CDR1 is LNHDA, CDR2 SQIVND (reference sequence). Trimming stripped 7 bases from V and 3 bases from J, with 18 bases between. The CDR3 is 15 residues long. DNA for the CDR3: TGTGCCAGTAAAAGGACCCTGCCCGGCGAAGAGACCCAGTACTTC. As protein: CASKRTLPGEETQYF.

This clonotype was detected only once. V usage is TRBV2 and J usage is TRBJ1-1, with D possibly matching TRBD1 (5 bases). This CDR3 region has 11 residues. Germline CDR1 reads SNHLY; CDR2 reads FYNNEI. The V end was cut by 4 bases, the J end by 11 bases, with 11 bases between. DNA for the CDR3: TGTGCCAGCAGTGCAGGGTGGACCGCTTTCTTT. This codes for CASSAGWTAFF. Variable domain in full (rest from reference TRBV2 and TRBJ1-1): EPEVTQTPSHQVTQMGQEVILRCVPISNHLYFYWYRQILGQKVEFLVSFYNNEISEKSEIFDDQFSVERPDGSNFTLKIRSTKLEDSAMYFCASSAGWTAFFGQGTRLTVV.

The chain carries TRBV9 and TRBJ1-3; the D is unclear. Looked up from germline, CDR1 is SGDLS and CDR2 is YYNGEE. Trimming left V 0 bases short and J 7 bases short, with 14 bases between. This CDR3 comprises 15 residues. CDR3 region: CASSVEVGWANTIYF. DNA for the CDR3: TGTGCCAGCAGCGTAGAGGTTGGCTGGGCGAACACCATATATTTT.

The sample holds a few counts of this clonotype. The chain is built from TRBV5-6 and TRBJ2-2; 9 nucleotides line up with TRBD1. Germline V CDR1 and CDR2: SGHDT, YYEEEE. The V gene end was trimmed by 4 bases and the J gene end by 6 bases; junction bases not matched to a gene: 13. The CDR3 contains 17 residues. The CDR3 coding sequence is TGTGCCAGCAGCCCGACCCGGTCCCGGACAGGGGCCGGGGAGCTGTTTTTT. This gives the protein CASSPTRSRTGAGELFF.

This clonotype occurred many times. This CDR3 is CASSPPRSGAGGGVRTQYF. The CDR3, as DNA: TGTGCCAGCAGCCCGCCGCGCTCGGGAGCGGGGGGCGGGGTGCGGACCCAGTACTTC. This chain connects TRBV7-2 to TRBJ2-5, with TRBD2 matching over 9 bases. The ends lost 5 bases at V and 7 bases at J; junction bases unmatched: 23. Germline V gene data show CDR1 as SGHTA and CDR2 as FQGNSA. There are 19 residues in the CDR3.

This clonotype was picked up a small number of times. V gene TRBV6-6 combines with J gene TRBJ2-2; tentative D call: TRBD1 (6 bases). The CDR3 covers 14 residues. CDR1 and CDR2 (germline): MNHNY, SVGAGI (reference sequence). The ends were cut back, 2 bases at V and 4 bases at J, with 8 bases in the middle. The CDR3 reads CASSYVRGTGELFF. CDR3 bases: TGTGCCAGCAGTTACGTCAGGGGCACCGGGGAGCTGTTTTTT.

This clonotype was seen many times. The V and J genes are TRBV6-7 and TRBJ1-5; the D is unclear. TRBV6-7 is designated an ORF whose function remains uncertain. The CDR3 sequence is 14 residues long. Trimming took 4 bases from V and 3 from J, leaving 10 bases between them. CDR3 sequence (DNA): TGTGCCAGCAGTTTCCACCCTTACAATCAGCCCCAGCATTTT. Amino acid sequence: CASSFHPYNQPQHF.

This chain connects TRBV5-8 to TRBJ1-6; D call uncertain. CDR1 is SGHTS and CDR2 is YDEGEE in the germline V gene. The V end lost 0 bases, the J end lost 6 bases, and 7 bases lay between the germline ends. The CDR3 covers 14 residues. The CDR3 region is CASSLDMLNSPLHF. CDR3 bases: TGTGCCAGCAGCTTGGACATGCTTAATTCACCCCTCCACTTT. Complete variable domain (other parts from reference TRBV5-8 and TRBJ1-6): EAGVTQSPTHLIKTRGQQATLRCSPISGHTSVYWYQQALGLGLQFLLWYDEGEERNRGNFPPRFSGRQFPNYSSELNVNALELEDSALYLCASSLDMLNSPLHFGNGTRLTVT.

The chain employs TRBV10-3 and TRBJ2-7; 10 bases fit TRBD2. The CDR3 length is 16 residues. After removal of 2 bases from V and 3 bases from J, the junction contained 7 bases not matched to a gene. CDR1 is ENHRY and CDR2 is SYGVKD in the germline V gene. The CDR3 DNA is TGTGCCATCAGTGAGATGTGGGTAGCGGGAGGCTACGAGCAGTACTTC. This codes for CAISEMWVAGGYEQYF.

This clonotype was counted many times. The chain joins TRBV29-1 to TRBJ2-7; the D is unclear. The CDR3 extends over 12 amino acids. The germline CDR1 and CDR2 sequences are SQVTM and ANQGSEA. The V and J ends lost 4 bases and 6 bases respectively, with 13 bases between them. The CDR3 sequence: CSVVVEAVEQYF. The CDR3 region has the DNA TGCAGCGTTGTGGTTGAGGCTGTCGAGCAGTACTTC.

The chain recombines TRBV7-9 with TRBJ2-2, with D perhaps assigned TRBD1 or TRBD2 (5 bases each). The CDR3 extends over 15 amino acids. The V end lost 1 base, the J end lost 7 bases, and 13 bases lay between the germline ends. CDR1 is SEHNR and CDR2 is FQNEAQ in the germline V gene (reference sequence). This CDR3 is CASSLGTGRDGELFF. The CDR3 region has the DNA TGTGCCAGCAGCTTAGGAACAGGCCGGGACGGGGAGCTGTTTTTT.

CDR3 DNA sequence: TGTGCCACCAGTGACACCGGGACAGATAATGAGACCCAGTACTTC. It specifies CATSDTGTDNETQYF. The chain couples TRBV24-1 to TRBJ2-5; 7 bases fit TRBD1. The CDR3 loop spans 15 amino acids. The junction had 9 bases not matched to a gene; V was cut back by 4 bases and J by 5 bases. Germline CDR1 reads KGHDR; CDR2 reads SFDVKD.

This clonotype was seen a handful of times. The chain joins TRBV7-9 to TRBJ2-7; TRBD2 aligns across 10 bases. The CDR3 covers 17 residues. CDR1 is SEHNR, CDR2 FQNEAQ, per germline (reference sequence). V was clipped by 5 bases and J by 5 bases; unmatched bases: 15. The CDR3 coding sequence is TGTGCCAGCAGCCAGAGACTAGCGGGTCATGTCAGGAACGAGCAGTACTTC. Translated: CASSQRLAGHVRNEQYF. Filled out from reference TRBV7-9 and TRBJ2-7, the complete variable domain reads DTGVSQNPRHKITKRGQNVTFRCDPISEHNRLYWYRQTLGQGPEFLTYFQNEAQLEKSRLLSDRFSAERPKGSFSTLEIQRTEQGDSAMYLCASSQRLAGHVRNEQYFGPGTRLTVT.

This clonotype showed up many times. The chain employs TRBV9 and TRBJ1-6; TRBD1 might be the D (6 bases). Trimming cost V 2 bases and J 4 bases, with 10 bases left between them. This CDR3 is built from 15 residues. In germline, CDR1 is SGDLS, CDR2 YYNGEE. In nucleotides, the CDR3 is TGTGCCAGCAGCGTCGGACAGACTTATAATTCACCCCTCCACTTT. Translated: CASSVGQTYNSPLHF. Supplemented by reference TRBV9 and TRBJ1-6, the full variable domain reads DSGVTQTPKHLITATGQRVTLRCSPRSGDLSVYWYQQSLDQGLQFLIQYYNGEERAKGNILERFSAQQFPDLHSELNLSSLELGDSALYFCASSVGQTYNSPLHFGNGTRLTVT.

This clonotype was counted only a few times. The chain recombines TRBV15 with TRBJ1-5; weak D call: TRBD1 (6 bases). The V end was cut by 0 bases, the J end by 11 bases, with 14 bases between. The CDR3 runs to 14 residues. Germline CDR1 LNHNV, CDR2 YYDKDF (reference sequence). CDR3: CATSRDRTEETQHF. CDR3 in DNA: TGTGCCACCAGCAGAGATCGGACAGAAGAGACCCAGCATTTT.